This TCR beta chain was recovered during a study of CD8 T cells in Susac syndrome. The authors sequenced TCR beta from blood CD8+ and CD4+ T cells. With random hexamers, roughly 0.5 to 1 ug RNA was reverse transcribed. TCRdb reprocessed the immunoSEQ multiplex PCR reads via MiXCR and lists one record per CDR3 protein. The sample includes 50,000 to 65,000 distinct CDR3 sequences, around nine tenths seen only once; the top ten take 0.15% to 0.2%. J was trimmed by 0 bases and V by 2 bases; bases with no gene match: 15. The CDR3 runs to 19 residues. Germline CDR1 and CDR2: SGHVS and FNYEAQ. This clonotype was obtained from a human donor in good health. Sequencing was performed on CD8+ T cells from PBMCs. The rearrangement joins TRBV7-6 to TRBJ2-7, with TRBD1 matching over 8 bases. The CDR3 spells CASSLFPFLGGQGSYEQYF. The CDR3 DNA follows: TGTGCCAGCAGCTTATTCCCTTTCCTAGGAGGACAGGGCTCCTACGAGCAGTACTTC.